A single sample gave rise to the 6 T cell receptor beta chains below, sequenced in a study of beta chain features in type 1 diabetes. Regarding the study as a whole: TCRB CDR3s were moderately but significantly shorter in Type 1 diabetes patients in all four CD4+ subsets.

The antigens of these receptors remain unknown. Since all of the isolated RNA was reverse transcribed, expressed TCRB transcripts were what got sequenced. The assay was immunoSEQ multiplex PCR, and TCRdb's table has in-frame clones only and misses some. This sample has around 150,000 clones, with about 8.3% found just once. Material: central memory CD4+ T cells from blood. All receptors derive from a woman between 18 and 29 years old with type 1 diabetes.

The CDR3 loop reads CASSSHSNQPQHF. In nucleotides, the CDR3 is TGTGCCAGCAGCTCACATAGCAATCAGCCCCAGCATTTT. V usage is TRBV7-2 and J usage is TRBJ1-5, with D unresolved. CDR3 length: 13 amino acids. Germline V gene lookup returns CDR1 SGHTA and CDR2 FQGNSA. V gave up 4 bases and J gave up 0 bases, with 4 bases separating them.

The chain is built from TRBV5-1 and TRBJ2-7, with 8 bases aligning to TRBD1. The germline V gene encodes CDR1 SGHRS and CDR2 YFSETQ. CDR3 length: 14 amino acids. The junction had 8 bases not matched to a gene; V was cut back by 4 bases and J by 5 bases. Here the CDR3 reads CASSLWTGSDEQYF. In nucleotides, the CDR3 is TGCGCCAGCAGCCTATGGACAGGGTCCGACGAGCAGTACTTC.

This clone was seen only a few times. This chain links TRBV9 with TRBJ2-3; TRBD2 aligns across 7 bases. CDR1 and CDR2 (germline): SGDLS, YYNGEE. The V gene end was trimmed by 6 bases and the J gene end by 2 bases; junction bases not matched to a gene: 9. CDR3 length equals 15 residues. CDR3 in amino acids: CASKAGDYYTDTQYF. Written as DNA, the CDR3 is TGTGCCAGCAAGGCGGGGGACTACTACACAGATACGCAGTATTTT. The full variable domain, with the rest looked up from reference TRBV9 and TRBJ2-3, is DSGVTQTPKHLITATGQRVTLRCSPRSGDLSVYWYQQSLDQGLQFLIQYYNGEERAKGNILERFSAQQFPDLHSELNLSSLELGDSALYFCASKAGDYYTDTQYFGPGTRLTVL.

In this sample, this clone turned up a few times. This rearrangement joins TRBV9 to TRBJ1-6, with D tentatively TRBD1 (5 bases). The CDR3 length is 15 residues. V lost 3 bases and J 10 bases, leaving 17 bases between the germline ends. The V gene's germline CDR1 is SGDLS and CDR2 YYNGEE. CDR3 in amino acids: CASSALWGLGSPLHF. CDR3 nucleotide sequence: TGTGCCAGCAGCGCCCTTTGGGGACTTGGGTCACCCCTCCACTTT.

This clone was seen only a few times. This rearrangement joins TRBV28 to TRBJ1-5; D gene unclear. Trimming removed 6 bases at V and 2 bases at J, with 11 bases between. There are 14 residues in the CDR3. The germline V gene encodes CDR1 MDHEN and CDR2 SYDVKM. The CDR3 coding sequence is TGTGCCAGCAGACCGGACTTTGGCAATCAGCCCCAGCATTTT. It codes for CASRPDFGNQPQHF. Together with reference TRBV28 and TRBJ1-5, the CDR3 gives the full variable domain: DVKVTQSSRYLVKRTGEKVFLECVQDMDHENMFWYRQDPGLGLRLIYFSYDVKMKEKGDIPEGYSVSREKKERFSLILESASTNQTSMYLCASRPDFGNQPQHFGDGTRLSIL.

This clone was seen repeatedly, ten times or more. The chain has TRBV19 and TRBJ2-2; 8 bases match TRBD2. V lost 4 bases, J lost 2 bases, and 6 bases stayed unmatched. The germline gives CDR1 LNHDA, CDR2 SQIVND (reference sequence). CDR3 size: 16 residues. The CDR3 region is CASSRITSGNTGELFF. As DNA, the CDR3 is TGTGCCAGTAGTAGGATAACTAGCGGTAACACCGGGGAGCTGTTTTTT.